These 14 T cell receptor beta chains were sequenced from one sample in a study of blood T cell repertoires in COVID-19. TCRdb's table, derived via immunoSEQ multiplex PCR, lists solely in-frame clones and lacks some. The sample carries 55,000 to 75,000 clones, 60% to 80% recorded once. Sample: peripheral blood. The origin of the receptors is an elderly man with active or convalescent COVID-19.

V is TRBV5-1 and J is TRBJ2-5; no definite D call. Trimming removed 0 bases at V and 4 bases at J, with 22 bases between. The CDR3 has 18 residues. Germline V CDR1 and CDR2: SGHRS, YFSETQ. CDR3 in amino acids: CASSLGRTSSSWLETQYF. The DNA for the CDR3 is TGCGCCAGCAGCTTGGGGAGAACTTCTAGTTCTTGGCTAGAGACCCAGTACTTC.

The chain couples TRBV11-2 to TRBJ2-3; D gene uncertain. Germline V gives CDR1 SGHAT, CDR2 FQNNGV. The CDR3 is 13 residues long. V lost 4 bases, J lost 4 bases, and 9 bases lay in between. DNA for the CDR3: TGTGCCAGCAGCTCCCTGGCTTCAGATACGCAGTATTTT. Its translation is CASSSLASDTQYF.

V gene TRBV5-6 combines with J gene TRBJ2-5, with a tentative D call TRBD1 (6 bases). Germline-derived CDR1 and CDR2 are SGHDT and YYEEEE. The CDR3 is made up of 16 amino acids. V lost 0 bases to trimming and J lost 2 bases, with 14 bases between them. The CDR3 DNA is TGTGCCAGCAGCTTGGTGGGGGCCCCCCCACAAGAGACCCAGTACTTC. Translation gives CASSLVGAPPQETQYF.

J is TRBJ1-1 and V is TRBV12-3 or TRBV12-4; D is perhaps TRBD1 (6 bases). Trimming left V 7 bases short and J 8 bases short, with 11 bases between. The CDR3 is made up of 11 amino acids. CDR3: CASTKGQEAFF. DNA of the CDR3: TGTGCCAGCACCAAAGGACAGGAAGCTTTCTTT.

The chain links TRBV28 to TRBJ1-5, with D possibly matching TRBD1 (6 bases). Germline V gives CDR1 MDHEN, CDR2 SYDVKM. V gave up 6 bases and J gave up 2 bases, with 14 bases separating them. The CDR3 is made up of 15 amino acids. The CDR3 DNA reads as TGTGCCAGCAGATCGCAGGGGCCGGGCAATCAGCCCCAGCATTTT. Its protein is CASRSQGPGNQPQHF. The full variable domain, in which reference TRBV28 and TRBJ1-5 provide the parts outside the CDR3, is DVKVTQSSRYLVKRTGEKVFLECVQDMDHENMFWYRQDPGLGLRLIYFSYDVKMKEKGDIPEGYSVSREKKERFSLILESASTNQTSMYLCASRSQGPGNQPQHFGDGTRLSIL.

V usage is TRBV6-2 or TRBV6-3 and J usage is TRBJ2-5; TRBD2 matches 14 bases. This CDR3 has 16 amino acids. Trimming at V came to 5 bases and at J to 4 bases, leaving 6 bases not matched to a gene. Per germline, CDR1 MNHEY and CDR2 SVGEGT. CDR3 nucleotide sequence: TGTGCCAGCAGTAAGGGACTAGCGGGAGTCGGAGAGACCCAGTACTTC. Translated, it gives CASSKGLAGVGETQYF.

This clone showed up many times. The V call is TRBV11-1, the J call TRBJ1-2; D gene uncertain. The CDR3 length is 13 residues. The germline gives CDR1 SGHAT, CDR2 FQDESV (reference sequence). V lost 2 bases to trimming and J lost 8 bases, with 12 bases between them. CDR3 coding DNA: TGTGCCAGCAGCTTACAACCGGGAGAAGGCTACACCTTC. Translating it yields CASSLQPGEGYTF. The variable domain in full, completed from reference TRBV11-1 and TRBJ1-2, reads EAEVAQSPRYKITEKSQAVAFWCDPISGHATLYWYRQILGQGPELLVQFQDESVVDDSQLPKDRFSAERLKGVDSTLKIQPAELGDSAMYLCASSLQPGEGYTFGSGTRLTVV.

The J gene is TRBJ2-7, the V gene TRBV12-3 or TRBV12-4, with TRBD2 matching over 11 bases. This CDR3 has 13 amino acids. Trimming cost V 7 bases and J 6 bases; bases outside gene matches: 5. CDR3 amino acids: CASTRLAGGEQYF. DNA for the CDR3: TGTGCCAGCACCCGTCTAGCGGGAGGCGAGCAGTACTTC.

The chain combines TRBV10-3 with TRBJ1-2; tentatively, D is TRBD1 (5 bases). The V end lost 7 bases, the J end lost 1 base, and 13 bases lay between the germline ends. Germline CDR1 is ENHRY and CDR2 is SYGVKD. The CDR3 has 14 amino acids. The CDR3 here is CAITPVRDNYGYTF. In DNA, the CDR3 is TGTGCCATCACCCCGGTCAGGGATAACTATGGCTACACCTTC.

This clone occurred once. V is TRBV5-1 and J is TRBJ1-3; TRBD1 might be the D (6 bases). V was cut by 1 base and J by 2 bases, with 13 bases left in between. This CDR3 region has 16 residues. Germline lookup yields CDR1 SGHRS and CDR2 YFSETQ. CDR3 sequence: CASSLTTGSAGNTIYF. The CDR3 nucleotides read TGCGCCAGCAGCTTGACCACAGGGTCTGCTGGAAACACCATATATTTT.

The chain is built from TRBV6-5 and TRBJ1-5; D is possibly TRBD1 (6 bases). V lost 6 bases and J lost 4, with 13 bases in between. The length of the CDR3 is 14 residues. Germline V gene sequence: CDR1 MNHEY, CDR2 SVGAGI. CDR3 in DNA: TGTGCCAGCAGCCGATACAGGGCGAATCAGCCCCAGCATTTT. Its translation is CASSRYRANQPQHF.

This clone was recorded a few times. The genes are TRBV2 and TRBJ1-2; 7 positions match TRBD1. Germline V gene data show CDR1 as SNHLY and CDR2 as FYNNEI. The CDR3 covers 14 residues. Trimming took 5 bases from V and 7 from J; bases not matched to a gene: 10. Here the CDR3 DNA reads TGTGCCAGCAGTATGAGACAGGGCATCTTTGGCTACACCTTC. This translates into CASSMRQGIFGYTF.

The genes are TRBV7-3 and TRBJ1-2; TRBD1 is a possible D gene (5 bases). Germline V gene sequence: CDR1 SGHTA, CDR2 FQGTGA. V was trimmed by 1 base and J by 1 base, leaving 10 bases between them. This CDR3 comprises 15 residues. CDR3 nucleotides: TGTGCCAGCAGCTTAATGGGGGGTGGTAACTATGGCTACACCTTC. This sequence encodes CASSLMGGGNYGYTF.

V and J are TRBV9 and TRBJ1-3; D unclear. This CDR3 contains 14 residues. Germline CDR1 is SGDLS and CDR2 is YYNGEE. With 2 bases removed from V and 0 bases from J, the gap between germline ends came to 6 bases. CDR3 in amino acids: CASSVRDSGNTIYF. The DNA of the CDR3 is TGTGCCAGCAGCGTGAGGGACTCTGGAAACACCATATATTTT.